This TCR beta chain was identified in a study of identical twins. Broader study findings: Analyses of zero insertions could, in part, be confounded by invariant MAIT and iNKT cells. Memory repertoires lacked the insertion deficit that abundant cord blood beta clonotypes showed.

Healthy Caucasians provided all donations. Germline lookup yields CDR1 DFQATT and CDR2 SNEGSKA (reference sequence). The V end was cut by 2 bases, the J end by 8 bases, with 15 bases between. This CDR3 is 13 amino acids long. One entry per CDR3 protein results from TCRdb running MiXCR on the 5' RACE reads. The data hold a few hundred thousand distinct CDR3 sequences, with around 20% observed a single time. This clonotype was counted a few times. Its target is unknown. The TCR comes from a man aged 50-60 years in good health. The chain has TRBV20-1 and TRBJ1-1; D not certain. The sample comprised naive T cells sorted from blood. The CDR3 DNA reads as TGCAGTGCTAGAACTGGTGGGCCTGGAGAAGCTTTCTTT. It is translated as CSARTGGPGEAFF.